These T cell receptor beta chains were read from a single sample in a study of T-cell reconstitution after alpha-beta-depleted transplantation in children. TCRdb called the PCR reads again in MiXCR, with one record for every CDR3 protein. The data contain about 540,000 distinct CDR3 sequences, approximately 20% of them seen just once; the ten biggest clones take up 3.3%. The material sequenced was PBMCs from the stem cell graft donor, taken from the stem cell graft. These receptors came from a human donor who donated a stem cell graft to a child with acute lymphoblastic leukemia. Each CDR3 is given with its conserved first and last residue. D genes are given only for firm matches. Where a row states a size, it is once, few, many or the class of an expanded clone; other rows omit it.

clone_size | d_call | cdr3_length | j_call | v_call | cdr3_nt | cdr3_aa
- | - | 14 | TRBJ2-5 | TRBV5-6 | TGTGCCAGCAGCTTCCCCAACCAACAAGAGACCCAGTACTTC | CASSFPNQQETQYF
once | - | 14 | TRBJ1-2 | TRBV4-1 | TGCGCCAGCAGTCGACTGCTGACTAACTATGGCTACACCTTC | CASSRLLTNYGYTF
few | TRBD1 | 16 | TRBJ1-2 | TRBV29-1 | TGCAGCGCTGAGAAATTGGACAGGGCATCCTCGGGGGGCTACACCTTC | CSAEKLDRASSGGYTF
few | TRBD1 | 15 | TRBJ2-1 | TRBV20-1 | TGCAGTGCCCCCAGGGAACAGGGGTCCTACAATGAGCAGTTCTTC | CSAPREQGSYNEQFF
few | - | 10 | TRBJ2-3 | TRBV2 | TGTGCCAGCAGTGAGGCAACGCAGTATTTT | CASSEATQYF
- | - | 18 | TRBJ1-1 | TRBV6-2/TRBV6-3 | TGTGCCAGCAACGGCTTCGGGACACCCCCAATGGGGCACACTGAAGCTTTCTTT | CASNGFGTPPMGHTEAFF
- | - | 11 | TRBJ2-1 | TRBV30 | TGTGCCTGGAGTGTACGGGATGAGCAGTTCTTC | CAWSVRDEQFF
- | TRBD1 | 16 | TRBJ2-7 | TRBV5-1 | TGCGCCAGCAGCTTGGCGCGACAGGGTGAGGCCTACGAGCAGTACTTC | CASSLARQGEAYEQYF
- | - | 15 | TRBJ2-1 | TRBV27 | TGTGCCAGCAGCTATCGGCTAGCGTTGTACAATGAGCAGTTCTTC | CASSYRLALYNEQFF
few | TRBD1 | 15 | TRBJ2-3 | TRBV5-1 | TGCGCCAGCAGCTTGGAGGGGGCACCGGGGGATACGCAGTATTTT | CASSLEGAPGDTQYF
few | - | 13 | TRBJ1-1 | TRBV29-1 | TGCAGCGCAGTAAGGGACCCGGGCACTGAAGCTTTCTTT | CSAVRDPGTEAFF
- | - | 16 | TRBJ2-1 | TRBV11-2 | TGTGCCAGCAGCTTGCCAGCGGACCTCTCCTACAATGAGCAGTTCTTC | CASSLPADLSYNEQFF
- | - | 15 | TRBJ1-1 | TRBV6-2/TRBV6-3 | TGTGCCAGCAGTTACTCACTATCGGGCATCGATGAAGCTTTCTTT | CASSYSLSGIDEAFF
few | - | 13 | TRBJ1-2 | TRBV29-1 | TGCAGCGTTTACTCCGGGACTAACTATGGCTACACCTTC | CSVYSGTNYGYTF
- | - | 18 | TRBJ2-7 | TRBV14 | TGTGCCAGCAGCCAAGATTATCGGTTGGGGACTGGACTATACGAGCAGTACTTC | CASSQDYRLGTGLYEQYF
- | - | 15 | TRBJ2-2 | TRBV20-1 | TGCAGTGCTAGAGTGGGGCAGGCGAACACCGGGGAGCTGTTTTTT | CSARVGQANTGELFF
- | TRBD1 | 17 | TRBJ2-2 | TRBV2 | TGTGCCAGCAGTTTTCCCTCCAATCAGGGGGAAACCGGGGAGCTGTTTTTT | CASSFPSNQGETGELFF
- | TRBD1 | 14 | TRBJ1-5 | TRBV19 | TGTGCCAGTAGTACACAGGGGTGGGACCAGCCCCAGCATTTT | CASSTQGWDQPQHF
few | - | 12 | TRBJ2-7 | TRBV29-1 | TGCAGCGTTGTGGGGGGTAACTACGAGCAGTACTTC | CSVVGGNYEQYF